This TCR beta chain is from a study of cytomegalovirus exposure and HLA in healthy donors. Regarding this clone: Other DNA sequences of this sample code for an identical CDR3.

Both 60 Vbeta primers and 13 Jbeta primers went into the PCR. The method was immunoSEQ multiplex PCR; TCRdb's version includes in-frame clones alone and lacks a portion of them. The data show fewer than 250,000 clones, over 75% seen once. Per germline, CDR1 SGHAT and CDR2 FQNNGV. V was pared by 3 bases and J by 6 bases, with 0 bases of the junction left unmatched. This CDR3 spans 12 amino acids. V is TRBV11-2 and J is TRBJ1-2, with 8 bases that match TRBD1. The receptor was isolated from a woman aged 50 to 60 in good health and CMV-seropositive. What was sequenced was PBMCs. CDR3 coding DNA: TGTGCCAGCAGCTTGACAGGGGATGGCTACACCTTC. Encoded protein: CASSLTGDGYTF.